The 30 T cell receptor beta chains below were found in one sample sequenced in a study of blood T cell repertoires in COVID-19. The data were produced by immunoSEQ multiplex PCR, yet TCRdb's version contains in-frame clones alone and is incomplete. The data show roughly 58,000 clones, with about 81% seen just once and about 15% held by the top ten. Sequencing was done on a sample of peripheral blood. The receptors shown here come from a man aged 70-80 years with active COVID-19.

This sequence joins TRBV6-5 and TRBJ2-3; 14 nucleotides line up with TRBD2. V gave up 5 bases and J gave up 10 bases; unmatched junction bases: 2. This CDR3 is built from 13 residues. CDR1 and CDR2 (germline): MNHEY, SVGAGI. The CDR3 region has the DNA TGTGCCAGCAGTCAGGGACTAGCGGGAGCGCAGTATTTT. This encodes CASSQGLAGAQYF.

J is TRBJ2-5 and V is TRBV7-2; 14 bases align to TRBD2. CDR3 length equals 17 residues. V shed 6 bases, J shed 0 bases, and the junction held 6 bases outside the gene matches. The germline CDR1 and CDR2 sequences are SGHTA and FQGNSA. The CDR3 spells CASRQPGLAGDQETQYF. The CDR3, as DNA: TGTGCCAGCAGGCAACCGGGACTAGCGGGAGACCAAGAGACCCAGTACTTC.

The chain uses TRBV6-5 and TRBJ1-2; 7 bases map to TRBD1. This CDR3 region has 14 residues. Germline CDR1 reads MNHEY; CDR2 reads SVGAGI. With 2 bases clipped from V and 4 bases from J, the junction kept 4 bases outside the gene matches. The CDR3 here is CASSYNRGPYGYTF. The CDR3, as DNA: TGTGCCAGCAGTTACAACAGGGGTCCCTATGGCTACACCTTC.

The chain is built from TRBV19 and TRBJ2-1, with 9 bases identical to TRBD2. The germline gives CDR1 LNHDA, CDR2 SQIVND (reference sequence). The J segment lost 4 bases and the V segment lost 3 bases, leaving 4 bases of the junction unmatched. The CDR3 has 15 residues. CDR3 amino acids: CASSIWTSVYNEQFF. The CDR3 DNA follows: TGTGCCAGTAGTATTTGGACTAGCGTATACAATGAGCAGTTCTTC.

The rearrangement uses TRBV6-6 and TRBJ2-1; 8 positions match TRBD1. Germline loops: CDR1 MNHNY, CDR2 SVGAGI (reference sequence). The CDR3 is 15 residues long. Losses at the gene ends were 3 bases for V and 7 bases for J; bases not matched to a gene: 8. CDR3 region: CASSYKDRDKNEQFF. The DNA for the CDR3 is TGTGCCAGCAGTTATAAGGACAGGGACAAAAATGAGCAGTTCTTC.

This clone was observed a single time. The chain is built from TRBV29-1 and TRBJ2-1; 9 nucleotides align to TRBD2. The J segment lost 5 bases and the V segment lost 1 base, leaving 6 bases of the junction unmatched. The CDR3 is made up of 15 amino acids. Germline CDR1 and CDR2: SQVTM and ANQGSEA. The CDR3 protein is CSVEGVAGVHNEQFF. The CDR3 nucleotides read TGCAGCGTTGAAGGTGTAGCGGGAGTTCACAATGAGCAGTTCTTC.

V usage is TRBV7-2 and J usage is TRBJ2-1, with D possibly TRBD2 on 5 matching bases. Trimming removed 3 bases at V and 7 bases at J, with 13 bases between. Germline CDR1 SGHTA, CDR2 FQGNSA. The CDR3 runs 14 residues. CDR3: CASSFSGIGNEQFF. CDR3 DNA: TGTGCCAGCAGCTTTTCGGGGATTGGGAATGAGCAGTTCTTC.

This clone is a singleton in its sample. The genes are TRBV28 and TRBJ2-7; 7 bases align to TRBD1. Germline assignment: CDR1 MDHEN and CDR2 SYDVKM. V gave up 5 bases and J gave up 2 bases; unmatched junction bases: 9. The CDR3 has 15 residues. CDR3 sequence (DNA): TGTGCCAGCAGTCCTACTTCGGACAGGCCCTACGAGCAGTACTTC. Translating it yields CASSPTSDRPYEQYF.

The V and J genes are TRBV3-1 (or the pseudogene TRBV3-2) and TRBJ2-1; possible D gene TRBD1, 6 bases. There are 15 residues in the CDR3. Germline V gives CDR1 LGHDT, CDR2 YNNKEL (reference sequence). With 6 bases removed from V and 5 bases from J, the gap between germline ends came to 17 bases. CDR3 bases: TGTGCCAGCAGGCAGGACAGAAGGCACGACAATGAGCAGTTCTTC. It yields the protein CASRQDRRHDNEQFF.

This sequence joins TRBV29-1 and TRBJ1-1; 7 bases match TRBD1. In germline, CDR1 is SQVTM, CDR2 ANQGSEA. The CDR3 covers 12 residues. The V gene end was trimmed by 6 bases and the J gene end by 7 bases; junction bases not matched to a gene: 8. CDR3 nucleotide sequence: TGCAGCGTCTCAAGACAGGGTGTTGAAGCTTTCTTT. Its translation: CSVSRQGVEAFF.

The V gene is TRBV29-1, the J gene TRBJ2-2; TRBD1 aligns across 8 bases. Germline V gene data show CDR1 as SQVTM and CDR2 as ANQGSEA. The J segment lost 3 bases and the V segment lost 7 bases, leaving 10 bases of the junction unmatched. The CDR3 is 15 amino acids. CDR3 in DNA: TGCAGCGCCTCCAACAGGGGGTTGGACACCGGGGAGCTGTTTTTT. Translated, it gives CSASNRGLDTGELFF.

The V gene is TRBV4-1, the J gene TRBJ2-1, with 10 bases identical to TRBD2. V was pared by 1 base and J by 5 bases, with 11 bases of the junction left unmatched. This CDR3 is 18 amino acids long. Germline CDR1 MGHRA, CDR2 YSYEKL. The CDR3 is CASSQVDMGLASHNEQFF. CDR3 nucleotide sequence: TGCGCCAGCAGCCAAGTCGATATGGGACTAGCGAGTCACAATGAGCAGTTCTTC.

The rearrangement links TRBV7-2 to TRBJ2-1, with 8 bases identical to TRBD2. Germline CDR1 reads SGHTA; CDR2 reads FQGNSA. J lost 0 bases, V lost 6 bases, and 4 bases had no gene match. The CDR3 extends over 15 amino acids. The CDR3 region has the DNA TGTGCCAGCAGACCCGGGACTAGCTCCTACAATGAGCAGTTCTTC. Translating it yields CASRPGTSSYNEQFF.

The chain has TRBV10-3 and TRBJ2-3, with TRBD1 matching over 9 bases. Looked up from germline, CDR1 is ENHRY and CDR2 is SYGVKD. Trimming removed 4 bases from V and 2 bases from J; junction bases left unmatched: 1. CDR3 length: 14 amino acids. CDR3 region: CAISGDRATDTQYF. Here the CDR3 DNA reads TGTGCCATCAGTGGGGACAGGGCCACAGATACGCAGTATTTT.

This clone was observed a single time. The gene calls are TRBV7-2 and TRBJ2-1, with TRBD2 matching 13 bases. CDR3 length: 16 amino acids. Germline assignment: CDR1 SGHTA and CDR2 FQGNSA. V trimming: 0 bases; J trimming: 6 bases; junction bases outside the gene matches: 2. The chain's CDR3 is CASSLAGTSGINEQFF. CDR3 in DNA: TGTGCCAGCAGCTTAGCTGGGACTAGCGGGATCAATGAGCAGTTCTTC. Looking up the rest from reference TRBV7-2 and TRBJ2-1 gives the full variable domain: GAGVSQSPSNKVTEKGKDVELRCDPISGHTALYWYRQSLGQGLEFLIYFQGNSAPDKSGLPSDRFSAERTGGSVSTLTIQRTQQEDSAVYLCASSLAGTSGINEQFFGPGTRLTVL.

The rearrangement joins TRBV18 to TRBJ1-2; TRBD1 might be the D (6 bases). This CDR3 has 13 amino acids. V lost 5 bases and J lost 4, with 11 bases in between. Germline V lookup: CDR1 KGHSH, CDR2 LQKENI. CDR3 residues: CASSVDSTYGYTF. The CDR3 nucleotides read TGTGCCAGCTCAGTGGACAGCACCTATGGCTACACCTTC.

CDR3 protein: CASSAWTGTLGEQYF. The CDR3 DNA reads as TGCGCCAGCAGCGCATGGACAGGGACGTTAGGCGAGCAGTACTTC. This chain connects TRBV5-1 to TRBJ2-7; TRBD1 agrees at 8 bases. The ends lost 4 bases at V and 6 bases at J; junction bases unmatched: 12. Per the germline V gene, CDR1 is SGHRS and CDR2 is YFSETQ. The CDR3 is made up of 15 amino acids.

This clone is a singleton in its sample. This sample includes further DNA sequences coding for the same CDR3. The V gene is TRBV9, the J gene TRBJ2-1; perhaps TRBD1 as D (5 bases). The V gene's germline CDR1 is SGDLS and CDR2 YYNGEE. The CDR3 is made up of 15 amino acids. The ends were cut back, 0 bases at V and 2 bases at J, with 9 bases in the middle. The CDR3 nucleotides are TGTGCCAGCAGCGTAGGGGGCTCAACCTACAATGAGCAGTTCTTC. Translating it yields CASSVGGSTYNEQFF.

This sequence joins TRBV5-6 and TRBJ2-1, with D perhaps matching TRBD1 (5 bases). Trimming left V 0 bases short and J 8 bases short, with 9 bases between. The CDR3 consists of 13 residues. Germline CDR1 reads SGHDT; CDR2 reads YYEEEE. CDR3 loop: CASSLVGRDEQFF. In DNA, the CDR3 is TGTGCCAGCAGCTTGGTGGGGCGCGATGAGCAGTTCTTC.

The rearrangement links TRBV5-1 to TRBJ2-2; 12 bases map to TRBD2. J was trimmed by 5 bases and V by 4 bases; bases with no gene match: 6. CDR1 is SGHRS and CDR2 is YFSETQ in the germline V gene. This CDR3 comprises 16 residues. This CDR3 reads CASSLVGTSGTGELFF. The CDR3 nucleotides read TGCGCCAGCAGCCTGGTTGGGACTAGCGGGACCGGGGAGCTGTTTTTT.

The chain combines TRBV12-3 or TRBV12-4 with TRBJ2-5, with TRBD2 matching over 7 bases. The V gene end was trimmed by 7 bases and the J gene end by 4 bases; junction bases not matched to a gene: 6. The CDR3 consists of 13 residues. The CDR3 nucleotides read TGTGCCAGCACCCAAGCGGGGCGAGAGACCCAGTACTTC. Amino acid sequence: CASTQAGRETQYF.

This clone has a handful of counts. V usage is TRBV5-8 and J usage is TRBJ2-1, with 8 bases matching TRBD1. CDR1 SGHTS and CDR2 YDEGEE come from the germline V gene. V lost 4 bases and J lost 4; bases outside the gene matches: 4. The CDR3 is 14 amino acids. CDR3 nucleotide sequence: TGTGCCAGCAGCCTAGACAGGGGATACAATGAGCAGTTCTTC. It encodes CASSLDRGYNEQFF.

The V call is TRBV12-3 or TRBV12-4, the J call TRBJ2-7; possibly TRBD2 for D (5 bases). The V end was cut by 2 bases, the J end by 3 bases, with 8 bases between. The CDR3 runs 13 residues. The CDR3 here is CASSLRGRYEQYF. In nucleotides, the CDR3 is TGTGCCAGCAGTTTAAGAGGGCGCTACGAGCAGTACTTC.

The chain uses TRBV11-3 and TRBJ2-3, with D possibly TRBD2 on 5 matching bases. CDR3 length: 14 residues. V was clipped by 5 bases and J by 2 bases, with 11 bases between them. Per germline, CDR1 SGHNT and CDR2 YENEEA. The CDR3, as DNA: TGTGCCAGCAGCCAAGGCGGGTTCACAGATACGCAGTATTTT. It is translated as CASSQGGFTDTQYF.

The gene calls are TRBV7-2 and TRBJ2-1; the match to TRBD2 covers 8 bases. This CDR3 has 17 residues. After removal of 0 bases from V and 7 bases from J, the junction contained 11 bases not matched to a gene. The V gene's germline CDR1 is SGHTA and CDR2 FQGNSA. CDR3 amino acids: CASSLAASGSAQNEQFF. The DNA of the CDR3 is TGTGCCAGCAGCTTAGCGGCCAGCGGGAGCGCCCAGAATGAGCAGTTCTTC.

V usage is TRBV21-1 and J usage is TRBJ2-7; the DNA was not compared with TRBD1, the D call given in the table. TRBV21-1 is listed as a pseudogene. The CDR3 totals 16 residues. CDR3 sequence reads: CASSKAGTGDSYEQYF. CDR3 DNA sequence: TGTGCCAGCAGCAAAGCTGGGACAGGGGACTCCTACGAGCAGTACTTC.

In DNA, the CDR3 is TGTGCCAGCAGCTTAGTTCTAGCGGAGGAAAGCTCCTACAATGAGCAGTTCTTC. Encoded protein: CASSLVLAEESSYNEQFF. This chain joins TRBV7-8 and TRBJ2-1, with 7 bases identical to TRBD2. This CDR3 is 18 amino acids long. The V gene end was trimmed by 1 base and the J gene end by 0 bases; junction bases not matched to a gene: 9. Germline V gene data show CDR1 as SGHVS and CDR2 as FQNEAQ.

The chain carries TRBV7-9 and TRBJ2-3, with TRBD1 as a possible D gene (6 bases). CDR1 SEHNR and CDR2 FQNEAQ come from the germline V gene (reference sequence). Trimming stripped 6 bases from V and 4 bases from J, with 17 bases between. The CDR3 spans 15 residues. CDR3 loop: CASRVQGIEADTQYF. Written as DNA, the CDR3 is TGTGCCAGCAGGGTACAGGGAATTGAAGCAGATACGCAGTATTTT.

The chain uses TRBV5-1 and TRBJ2-7, with TRBD1 matching over 7 bases. V dropped 0 bases and J dropped 6; count of bases not matched to a gene: 9. CDR1 and CDR2 (germline): SGHRS, YFSETQ. This CDR3 spans 15 amino acids. The CDR3 coding sequence is TGCGCCAGCAGCTTGGAAGGGGACAGAGGGGCCGAGCAGTACTTC. It yields the protein CASSLEGDRGAEQYF.

The chain uses TRBV29-1 and TRBJ2-3; 12 bases match TRBD2. This CDR3 is built from 13 residues. With V trimmed by 7 bases and J by 5 bases, 4 bases remained unmatched. CDR1 and CDR2 (germline): SQVTM, ANQGSEA. DNA of the CDR3: TGCAGCGCGACTAGCGGGAGTCTAGATACGCAGTATTTT. Its protein is CSATSGSLDTQYF.